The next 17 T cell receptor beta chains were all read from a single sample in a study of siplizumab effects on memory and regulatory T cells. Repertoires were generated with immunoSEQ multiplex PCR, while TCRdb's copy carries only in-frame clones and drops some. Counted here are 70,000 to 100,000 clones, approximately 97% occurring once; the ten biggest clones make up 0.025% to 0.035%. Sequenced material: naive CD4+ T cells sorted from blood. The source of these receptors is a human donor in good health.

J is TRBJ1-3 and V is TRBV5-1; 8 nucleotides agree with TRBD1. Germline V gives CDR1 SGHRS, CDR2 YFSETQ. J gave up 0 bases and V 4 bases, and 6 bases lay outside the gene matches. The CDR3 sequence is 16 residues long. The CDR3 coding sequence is TGCGCCAGCAGCCTACCGGGACAGGCCTCTGGAAACACCATATATTTT. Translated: CASSLPGQASGNTIYF.

CDR3 DNA sequence: TGTGCCAGCAGCCCCGGGACTAGTGGTAATACGCAGTATTTT. Its translation is CASSPGTSGNTQYF. The chain joins TRBV7-3 to TRBJ2-3, with 8 bases identical to TRBD2. Per germline, CDR1 SGHTA and CDR2 FQGTGA. The CDR3 is made up of 14 amino acids. The ends lost 5 bases at V and 7 bases at J; junction bases unmatched: 8.

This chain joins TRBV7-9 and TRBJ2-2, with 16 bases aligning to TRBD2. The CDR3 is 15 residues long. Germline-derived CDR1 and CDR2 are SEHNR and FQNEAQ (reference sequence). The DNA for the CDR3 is TGTGCGACCGGGACTAGCGGGGGGGCCACCGGGGAGCTGTTTTTT. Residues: CATGTSGGATGELFF.

Written as DNA, the CDR3 is TGTGCCAGCAGTGGAGGACAGGGTTTGAGCTATGGCTACACCTTC. Residues: CASSGGQGLSYGYTF. The chain employs TRBV2 and TRBJ1-2, with 8 positions matching TRBD1. In germline, CDR1 is SNHLY, CDR2 FYNNEI. This CDR3 is 15 amino acids long. Germline trimming cut 4 bases from V and 4 bases from J; bases unmatched to any gene: 8.

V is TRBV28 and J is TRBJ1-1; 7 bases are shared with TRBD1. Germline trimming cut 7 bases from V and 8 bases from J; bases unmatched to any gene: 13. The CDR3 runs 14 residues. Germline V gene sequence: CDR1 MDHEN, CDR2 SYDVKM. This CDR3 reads CASNLRGGAGEAFF. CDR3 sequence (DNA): TGTGCCAGCAATCTAAGAGGGGGCGCGGGGGAAGCTTTCTTT.

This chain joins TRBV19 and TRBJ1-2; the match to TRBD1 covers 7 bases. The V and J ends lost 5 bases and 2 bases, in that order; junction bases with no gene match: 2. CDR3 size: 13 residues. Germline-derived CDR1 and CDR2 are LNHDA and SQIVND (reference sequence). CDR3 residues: CASSEQGNYGYTF. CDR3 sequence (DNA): TGTGCCAGTAGTGAACAGGGGAACTATGGCTACACCTTC.

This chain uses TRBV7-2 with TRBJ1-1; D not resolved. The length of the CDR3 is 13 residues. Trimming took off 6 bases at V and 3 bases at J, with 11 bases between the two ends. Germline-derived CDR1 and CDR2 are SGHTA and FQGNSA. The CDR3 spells CASRPSLYTEAFF. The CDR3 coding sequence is TGTGCCAGCAGACCCAGCCTGTACACTGAAGCTTTCTTT.

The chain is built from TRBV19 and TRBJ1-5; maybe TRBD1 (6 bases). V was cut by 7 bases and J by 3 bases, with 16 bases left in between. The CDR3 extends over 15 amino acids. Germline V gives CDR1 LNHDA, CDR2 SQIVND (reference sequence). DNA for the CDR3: TGTGCCAGTACCGCCGGACAGACTTACAATCAGCCCCAGCATTTT. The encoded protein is CASTAGQTYNQPQHF.

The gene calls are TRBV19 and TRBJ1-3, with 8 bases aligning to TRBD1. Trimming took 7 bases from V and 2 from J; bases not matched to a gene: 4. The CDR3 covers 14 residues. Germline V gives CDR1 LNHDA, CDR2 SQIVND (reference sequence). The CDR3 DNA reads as TGTGCCAGTAACCCGGACAGGGCTGGAAACACCATATATTTT. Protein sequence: CASNPDRAGNTIYF.

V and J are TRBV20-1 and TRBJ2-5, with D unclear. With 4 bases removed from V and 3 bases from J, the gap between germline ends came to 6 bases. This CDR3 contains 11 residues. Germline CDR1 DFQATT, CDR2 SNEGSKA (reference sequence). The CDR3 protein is CSATQEETQYF. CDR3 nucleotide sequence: TGCAGTGCTACCCAGGAAGAGACCCAGTACTTC.

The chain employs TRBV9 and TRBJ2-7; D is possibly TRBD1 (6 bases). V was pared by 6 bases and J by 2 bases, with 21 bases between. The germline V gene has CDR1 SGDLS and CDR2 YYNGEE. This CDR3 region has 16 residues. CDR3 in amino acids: CASTRRSGAPAYEQYF. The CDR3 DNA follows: TGTGCCAGCACCCGCAGATCAGGGGCCCCCGCCTACGAGCAGTACTTC.

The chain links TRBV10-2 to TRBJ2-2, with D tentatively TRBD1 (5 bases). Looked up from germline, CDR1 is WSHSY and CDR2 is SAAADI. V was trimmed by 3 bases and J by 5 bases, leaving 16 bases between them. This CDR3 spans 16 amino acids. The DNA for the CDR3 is TGCGCCAGCAGTGAAGATCTTGGCAGGGTAACCGGGGAGCTGTTTTTT. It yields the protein CASSEDLGRVTGELFF.

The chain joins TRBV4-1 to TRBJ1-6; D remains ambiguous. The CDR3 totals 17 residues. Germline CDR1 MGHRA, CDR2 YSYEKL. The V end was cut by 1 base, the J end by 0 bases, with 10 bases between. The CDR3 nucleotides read TGCGCCAGCAGCCAAGTCTCGCAGAGCTCCTATAATTCACCCCTCCACTTT. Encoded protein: CASSQVSQSSYNSPLHF.

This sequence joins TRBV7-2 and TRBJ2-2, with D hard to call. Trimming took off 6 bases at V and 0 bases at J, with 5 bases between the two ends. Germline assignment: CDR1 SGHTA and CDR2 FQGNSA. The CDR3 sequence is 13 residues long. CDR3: CASSHSNTGELFF. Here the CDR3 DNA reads TGTGCCAGCAGTCATTCGAACACCGGGGAGCTGTTTTTT.

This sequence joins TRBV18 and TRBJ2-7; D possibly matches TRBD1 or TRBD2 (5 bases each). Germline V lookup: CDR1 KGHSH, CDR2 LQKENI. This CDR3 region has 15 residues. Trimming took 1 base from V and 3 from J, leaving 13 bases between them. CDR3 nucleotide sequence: TGTGCCAGCTCACCACGGCAGGGACGATACTACGAGCAGTACTTC. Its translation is CASSPRQGRYYEQYF. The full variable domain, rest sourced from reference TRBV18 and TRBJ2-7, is NAGVMQNPRHLVRRRGQEARLRCSPMKGHSHVYWYRQLPEEGLKFMVYLQKENIIDESGMPKERFSAEFPKEGPSILRIQQVVRGDSAAYFCASSPRQGRYYEQYFGPGTRLTVT.

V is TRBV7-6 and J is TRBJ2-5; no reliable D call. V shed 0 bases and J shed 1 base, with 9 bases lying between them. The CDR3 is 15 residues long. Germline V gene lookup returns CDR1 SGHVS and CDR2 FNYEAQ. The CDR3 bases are TGTGCCAGCAGCTTAGCGTGGCCGCTCCAAGAGACCCAGTACTTC. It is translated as CASSLAWPLQETQYF.

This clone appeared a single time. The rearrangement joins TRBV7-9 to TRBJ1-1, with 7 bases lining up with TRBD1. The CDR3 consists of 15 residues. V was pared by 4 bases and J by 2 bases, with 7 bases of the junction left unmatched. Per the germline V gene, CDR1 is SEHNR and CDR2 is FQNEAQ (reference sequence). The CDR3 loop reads CASSSSHRGNTEAFF. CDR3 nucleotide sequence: TGTGCCAGCAGCTCCAGTCACAGGGGCAACACTGAAGCTTTCTTT.